The 2 T cell receptor beta chains below come from one sample, sequenced in a study of T cells in tuberculosis (dated by TCRdb to between 2017 and 2018). Libraries were constructed by the immunoSEQ multiplex PCR assay. TCRdb holds this immuneACCESS table with in-frame rearrangements only. Some clones are missing; in checked studies, unresolved V genes explain under half, and the rest has no known cause. This sample has tens of thousands of clones in its table, and about 95% of those were observed once. Of the sample, 7.5% is held by the ten largest clones. Sequenced material: PBMCs. The source of these receptors is a donor between 10 and 35 years old with latent tuberculosis or without tuberculosis infection.

This rearrangement joins TRBV27 to TRBJ2-1; the match to TRBD2 covers 7 bases. The CDR3 contains 13 residues. Germline CDR1 is MNHEY and CDR2 is SMNVEV (reference sequence). J was trimmed by 8 bases and V by 6 bases; bases with no gene match: 7. The CDR3 spells CASSLGGSDEQFF. The CDR3 coding sequence is TGTGCCAGCAGCCTGGGGGGGAGCGATGAGCAGTTCTTC.

V is TRBV4-1 and J is TRBJ2-7; D call uncertain. Germline V gives CDR1 MGHRA, CDR2 YSYEKL. Between the trimmed V and J ends, which lost 0 bases and 7 bases, there was a span of 19 bases. The length of the CDR3 is 16 residues. The CDR3 loop is CASSQDQRDYPVEQYF. CDR3 DNA sequence: TGCGCCAGCAGCCAAGATCAACGAGATTACCCCGTGGAGCAGTACTTC.